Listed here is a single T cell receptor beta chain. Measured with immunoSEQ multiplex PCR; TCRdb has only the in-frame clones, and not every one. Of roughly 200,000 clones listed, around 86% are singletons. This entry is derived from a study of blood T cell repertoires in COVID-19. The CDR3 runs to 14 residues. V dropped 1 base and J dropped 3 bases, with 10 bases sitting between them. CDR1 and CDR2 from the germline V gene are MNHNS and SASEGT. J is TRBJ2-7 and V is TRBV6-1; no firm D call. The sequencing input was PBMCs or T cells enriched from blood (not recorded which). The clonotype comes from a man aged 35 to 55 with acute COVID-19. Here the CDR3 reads CASSEEAYNYEQYF. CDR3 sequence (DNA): TGTGCCAGCAGTGAAGAAGCCTATAACTACGAGCAGTACTTC.